These 27 T cell receptor beta chains were all obtained from the same sample, sequenced in a study of blood T cells in healthy people across ages. A second PCR of 7 to 11 cycles used a sample-barcoded 5' primer and a J-beta primer mix. Using its own MiXCR run on the 5' RACE reads, TCRdb lists one record per CDR3 protein. The sample carries 650,000 to 1,000,000 distinct CDR3 sequences, roughly 35% recorded once. Sequenced input: blood. The receptors were sampled from a man aged 18 to 29 in good health.

This clonotype was counted only a few times. The genes are TRBV7-2 and TRBJ2-5; TRBD2 agrees at 10 bases. J was trimmed by 11 bases and V by 11 bases; bases with no gene match: 14. The germline V gene encodes CDR1 SGHTA and CDR2 FQGNSA. CDR3 size: 13 residues. The CDR3 sequence is CACSRLAGDRQYF. CDR3 coding DNA: TGTGCCTGCTCACGGCTAGCGGGAGACCGTCAGTACTTC.

With regard to this clonotype: A much larger clone is a single base away; this may be a read error. CDR3 loop: CSAQQARYQETQYF. CDR3 nucleotide sequence: TGCAGCGCACAACAGGCCCGGTACCAAGAGACCCAGTACTTC. This rearrangement joins TRBV29-1 to TRBJ2-5; D may be TRBD1 (5 bases). The CDR3 has 14 residues. Germline V CDR1 and CDR2: SQVTM, ANQGSEA. V gave up 7 bases and J gave up 0 bases, with 15 bases separating them.

The CDR3 DNA reads as TGTGCCAGCAGGATAGCCGGGCCCTATCAGCCCCAGCATTTT. Its protein is CASRIAGPYQPQHF. The chain links TRBV12-3 or TRBV12-4 to TRBJ1-5; no clear D. The CDR3 is 14 amino acids. V lost 6 bases to trimming and J lost 5 bases, with 14 bases between them.

V and J are TRBV7-2 and TRBJ2-3; 7 bases are shared with TRBD2. The CDR3 is 15 amino acids. J gave up 0 bases and V 3 bases, and 3 bases lay outside the gene matches. The germline gives CDR1 SGHTA, CDR2 FQGNSA. CDR3 bases: TGTGCCAGCAGCTTCCGGCGGGAGAGCACAGATACGCAGTATTTT. Protein sequence: CASSFRRESTDTQYF.

This clonotype was counted between two and nine times. The rearrangement joins TRBV5-1 to TRBJ2-7, with TRBD1 matching 7 bases. J was trimmed by 3 bases and V by 2 bases; bases with no gene match: 8. CDR1 SGHRS and CDR2 YFSETQ come from the germline V gene. This CDR3 comprises 15 residues. The DNA of the CDR3 is TGCGCCAGCAGCTTACAGGGGAGTAAGATCTACGAGCAGTACTTC. Protein sequence: CASSLQGSKIYEQYF.

This rearrangement joins TRBV6-2 or TRBV6-3 to TRBJ2-7, with D possibly matching TRBD1 (5 bases). This CDR3 region has 14 residues. V gave up 5 bases and J gave up 6 bases, with 17 bases separating them. Germline lookup yields CDR1 MNHEY and CDR2 SVGEGT. In DNA form, the CDR3 reads TGTGCCAGCAGTCTCTATCCAGGGATTCCCGAGCAGTACTTC. It yields the protein CASSLYPGIPEQYF.

This clonotype has ten or more counts. The V gene is TRBV20-1, the J gene TRBJ1-2, with TRBD1 as a possible D gene (6 bases). Germline V CDR1 and CDR2: DFQATT, SNEGSKA (reference sequence). Between the trimmed V and J ends, which lost 1 base and 6 bases, there was a span of 12 bases. The CDR3 totals 13 residues. CDR3 DNA: TGCAGTGCTAGAGTCGGCAGGGGCCATGGCTACACCTTC. It yields the protein CSARVGRGHGYTF.

This clonotype was seen many times. The V and J genes are TRBV20-1 and TRBJ2-7; TRBD1 agrees at 9 bases. The CDR3 has 13 amino acids. Unmatched junction bases numbered 5, after V lost 6 bases and J lost 2 bases. Germline assignment: CDR1 DFQATT and CDR2 SNEGSKA (reference sequence). As DNA, the CDR3 is TGCAGTGCAAGGACAGGGGAACCCTACGAGCAGTACTTC. Amino acids: CSARTGEPYEQYF.

V and J are TRBV5-5 and TRBJ2-7; D uncertain. Germline CDR1 and CDR2: SGHKS and YYEKEE (reference sequence). V lost 1 base and J lost 10, with 15 bases in between. The length of the CDR3 is 13 residues. The CDR3 nucleotides read TGTGCCAGCAGCTTGAACAGACAAGAGACCCAGTACGTC. Encoded protein: CASSLNRQETQYV.

For the CDR3, the DNA is TGTGCCAGCAGTGACCCCGGGACAATAAGTTCACCCCTCCACTTT. Translating gives CASSDPGTISSPLHF. The rearrangement links TRBV25-1 to TRBJ1-6; D is perhaps TRBD1 (6 bases). Germline V gene data show CDR1 as MGHDK and CDR2 as SYGVNS. Trimming cost V 3 bases and J 9 bases, with 15 bases left between them. CDR3 size: 15 residues.

The chain recombines TRBV6-1 with TRBJ1-6, with D possibly matching TRBD1 (5 bases). CDR3 length equals 16 residues. V shed 5 bases and J shed 0 bases, with 11 bases lying between them. Germline V gives CDR1 MNHNS, CDR2 SASEGT. CDR3 in amino acids: CASSRDVGSYNSPLHF. The DNA of the CDR3 is TGTGCCAGCAGTCGGGACGTTGGCTCCTATAATTCACCCCTCCACTTT.

This clonotype came up many times. This chain links TRBV7-9 with TRBJ1-2; D call uncertain. The CDR3 runs to 10 residues. Germline V gene data show CDR1 as SEHNR and CDR2 as FQNEAQ (reference sequence). The V end was cut by 1 base, the J end by 6 bases, with 0 bases between. The CDR3 sequence: CASSLDGYTF. The CDR3 DNA reads TGTGCCAGCAGCTTAGATGGCTACACCTTC. The whole variable domain, remainder taken from reference TRBV7-9 and TRBJ1-2, is DTGVSQNPRHKITKRGQNVTFRCDPISEHNRLYWYRQTLGQGPEFLTYFQNEAQLEKSRLLSDRFSAERPKGSFSTLEIQRTEQGDSAMYLCASSLDGYTFGSGTRLTVV.

The chain recombines TRBV20-1 with TRBJ1-1; possible D gene TRBD1, 6 bases. V lost 4 bases and J 1 base, leaving 7 bases between the germline ends. The CDR3 has 12 residues. Germline CDR1 reads DFQATT; CDR2 reads SNEGSKA (reference sequence). For the CDR3, the DNA is TGCAGTGCTACAGGGGCGAACACTGAAGCTTTCTTT. It is translated as CSATGANTEAFF.

V usage is TRBV12-3 or TRBV12-4 and J usage is TRBJ1-1; D remains unclear. This CDR3 is 12 amino acids long. V lost 2 bases and J 7 bases, leaving 8 bases between the germline ends. Here the CDR3 reads CASSLHGDEAFF. In DNA form, the CDR3 reads TGTGCCAGCAGTTTACACGGTGATGAAGCTTTCTTT.

This clonotype was observed at least ten times. This chain links TRBV4-3 with TRBJ2-3; D remains unclear. With 0 bases removed from V and 4 bases from J, the gap between germline ends came to 20 bases. This CDR3 has 18 residues. CDR1 and CDR2 (germline): LGHNA, YSLEER. Written as DNA, the CDR3 is TGCGCCAGCAGCCAAGATATAGGTGATAGTAATATCGCAGATACGCAGTATTTT. This sequence encodes CASSQDIGDSNIADTQYF.

CDR3 in DNA: TGCAGTGCTAGAGACAGGGGTGGAGATCAGCCCCAGCATTTT. It is translated as CSARDRGGDQPQHF. This sequence joins TRBV20-1 and TRBJ1-5; D is possibly TRBD1 (6 bases). Germline V gene data show CDR1 as DFQATT and CDR2 as SNEGSKA (reference sequence). There are 14 residues in the CDR3. Trimming left V 0 bases short and J 5 bases short, with 11 bases between.

The CDR3 sequence: CASSLSPVRGTGELFF. The CDR3 bases are TGCGCCAGCAGCTTGTCCCCCGTCCGGGGCACCGGGGAGCTGTTTTTT. The chain joins TRBV5-1 to TRBJ2-2; a possible D gene is TRBD2 (5 bases). Per germline, CDR1 SGHRS and CDR2 YFSETQ. This CDR3 is built from 16 residues. V was cut by 1 base and J by 4 bases, with 14 bases left in between.

A remark on this clonotype: The junction and the germline gene differ at one end; a read error may be behind it. In DNA form, the CDR3 reads TGTGCCGGCAGTCCCGAGGGGTCGCCCAACTACAATGAGCAGTTCTTC. Its protein product is CAGSPEGSPNYNEQFF. The chain carries TRBV6-5 and TRBJ2-1; D tentatively reads TRBD1 or TRBD2 (5 bases each). CDR3 length equals 16 residues. CDR1 and CDR2 from the germline V gene are MNHEY and SVGAGI.

This clonotype was seen a single time. The chain has TRBV10-3 and TRBJ1-1, with 8 bases fitting TRBD1. CDR3 length: 13 residues. Trimming removed 7 bases from V and 1 base from J; junction bases left unmatched: 2. Germline-derived CDR1 and CDR2 are ENHRY and SYGVKD. CDR3 sequence: CAIMDRENTEAFF. For the CDR3, the DNA is TGTGCCATCATGGACAGGGAGAACACTGAAGCTTTCTTT.

Note on this clonotype: Mismatch with germline at one junction end may stem from a read error. The gene calls are TRBV6-6 and TRBJ2-3; the D call may be TRBD1 or TRBD2 (5 bases each). Germline CDR1 is MNHNY and CDR2 is SVGAGI (reference sequence). This CDR3 spans 14 amino acids. The DNA for the CDR3 is TGTGCAAGCAGTTACTCCCCAGCTCGGGGCATGCAGTATTTT. Protein product: CASSYSPARGMQYF.

This chain links TRBV12-3 or TRBV12-4 with TRBJ1-1; D possibly corresponds to TRBD1 (5 bases). V lost 7 bases and J 4 bases, leaving 37 bases between the germline ends. The CDR3 runs 21 residues. The CDR3 loop is CASTPLRGNPPGGIGGTEAFF. Here the CDR3 DNA reads TGTGCCAGCACCCCTCTCCGGGGGAATCCTCCCGGGGGAATTGGGGGCACTGAAGCTTTCTTT.

The chain links TRBV20-1 to TRBJ1-4; possibly TRBD1 for D (6 bases). In germline, CDR1 is DFQATT, CDR2 SNEGSKA (reference sequence). This CDR3 contains 13 residues. The CDR3 nucleotides are TGCTGCGAAATACAGGGTGATCGTGAAAAACTGTTTTTT. It yields the protein CCEIQGDREKLFF.

The sample holds a few counts of this clonotype. This sequence joins TRBV7-3 and TRBJ2-7, with D uncertain. The CDR3 is 15 amino acids. Deletions cut 2 bases from V and 3 bases from J, with 14 bases between. CDR1 SGHTA and CDR2 FQGTGA come from the germline V gene. The CDR3 coding sequence is TGTGCCAGCAGCTTAGGGCCATCCGAGAGCTACGAGCAGTACTTC. Its translation: CASSLGPSESYEQYF.

V usage is TRBV10-3 and J usage is TRBJ1-4; no firm D call. This CDR3 spans 14 amino acids. Germline V CDR1 and CDR2: ENHRY, SYGVKD. V was trimmed by 2 bases and J by 0 bases, leaving 4 bases between them. CDR3 sequence reads: CAISEGATNEKLFF. CDR3 DNA sequence: TGTGCCATCAGTGAGGGTGCAACTAATGAAAAACTGTTTTTT.

On this clonotype: With a much larger clone just one base away, this may be a read error. The chain combines TRBV12-3 or TRBV12-4 with TRBJ2-7; 8 nucleotides agree with TRBD1. The CDR3 sequence is 17 residues long. V trimming: 2 bases; J trimming: 7 bases; junction bases outside the gene matches: 16. CDR3 DNA: TGTGCCAGCAGTTTATCAGCCCGGACAGGGAGAAGAAATGAGCAGTACTTC. Protein product: CASSLSARTGRRNEQYF.

In the case of this clonotype: Relative to the germline gene, one junction end is altered; a read error may explain this. The J gene is TRBJ2-6, the V gene TRBV20-1; D may match TRBD1 or TRBD2 (5 bases each). Germline V gene lookup returns CDR1 DFQATT and CDR2 SNEGSKA (reference sequence). This CDR3 is 15 amino acids long. The CDR3 region has the DNA TGCAGTGCTAGAGGGGGGTTCTCTGGGGCCAACGTCCCGACTTTC. Encoded protein: CSARGGFSGANVPTF.

This clonotype came up a few times. This chain links TRBV2 with TRBJ2-4, with D perhaps matching TRBD1 (6 bases). Trimming cost V 1 base and J 6 bases, with 10 bases left between them. The CDR3 sequence is 14 residues long. Germline V CDR1 and CDR2: SNHLY, FYNNEI. In DNA, the CDR3 is TGTGCCAGCAGTGAAGGGGTAGGGGGAAACATTCAGTACTTC. It yields the protein CASSEGVGGNIQYF.